These 27 T cell receptor beta chains came from one sample sequenced in a study of shared T cell receptors in the human thymus. Here immunoSEQ multiplex PCR was the method, and the copy in TCRdb shows in-frame clones only, minus some. This table holds 550,000 to 800,000 clones, 80% to 90% found once. These sequences were also reported in another study, on human thymus T cells.

The sample was thymocytes. The receptors originated from a girl less than two years old with a congenital heart defect.

A remark on this clone: Other nucleotide sequences from this sample produce the same CDR3. The J gene is TRBJ2-7, the V gene TRBV11-1; TRBD1 agrees at 7 bases. CDR3 length: 14 residues. V shed 5 bases and J 4 bases; nucleotides not matched to a gene: 8. Germline V CDR1 and CDR2: SGHAT, FQDESV (reference sequence). The CDR3 loop reads CASSPRGSAYEQYF. The CDR3 DNA is TGTGCCAGCAGCCCCAGGGGGTCGGCATACGAGCAGTACTTC.

V gene TRBV6-6 combines with J gene TRBJ2-7, with 8 nucleotides matching TRBD1. This CDR3 is built from 14 residues. The J segment lost 4 bases and the V segment lost 9 bases, leaving 11 bases of the junction unmatched. Germline V gene lookup returns CDR1 MNHNY and CDR2 SVGAGI (reference sequence). The CDR3 DNA sequence: TGTGCCAGTATGGCAGGGGGCGGCAAATACGAGCAGTACTTC. As protein: CASMAGGGKYEQYF.

This chain links TRBV28 with TRBJ2-7; 8 positions match TRBD1. CDR1 MDHEN and CDR2 SYDVKM come from the germline V gene. V was clipped by 3 bases and J by 5 bases; unmatched bases: 18. The CDR3 totals 18 residues. The CDR3 DNA reads TGTGCCAGCAGTTTCTGTCACCCCCCCGGGACAGGTTGCCACGAGCAGTACTTC. Amino acid sequence: CASSFCHPPGTGCHEQYF.

This chain uses TRBV10-2 with TRBJ2-7; D not certain. This CDR3 has 12 amino acids. Trimming removed 4 bases at V and 3 bases at J, with 7 bases between. Per the germline V gene, CDR1 is WSHSY and CDR2 is SAAADI. CDR3 DNA sequence: TGCGCCAGCAGTGGGCGGAGCTACGAGCAGTACTTC. Residues: CASSGRSYEQYF.

DNA for the CDR3: TGTGCCAGCAGCGTAGCGGGGGGGCCGAACACCGGGGAGCTGTTTTTT. This codes for CASSVAGGPNTGELFF. The chain is built from TRBV9 and TRBJ2-2; 8 bases line up with TRBD2. V trimming: 0 bases; J trimming: 0 bases; junction bases outside the gene matches: 1. The germline V gene has CDR1 SGDLS and CDR2 YYNGEE. CDR3 length: 16 residues.

The rearrangement links TRBV4-3 to TRBJ2-5; possibly TRBD1 for D (5 bases). CDR3 length equals 19 residues. Trimming took 0 bases from V and 4 from J, leaving 24 bases between them. Germline V CDR1 and CDR2: LGHNA, YSLEER. This CDR3 is CASSQDQGRRPLRGETQYF. For the CDR3, the DNA is TGCGCCAGCAGCCAAGATCAGGGCCGGCGGCCCCTGAGAGGAGAGACCCAGTACTTC.

The genes are TRBV29-1 and TRBJ2-7, with D perhaps matching TRBD1 (7 bases). Germline V gene lookup returns CDR1 SQVTM and CDR2 ANQGSEA. V lost 8 bases, J lost 5 bases, and 13 bases lay in between. The CDR3 length is 11 residues. DNA for the CDR3: TGCAGCTCAACCAGGGGGGACGAGCAGTACTTC. Translation gives CSSTRGDEQYF.

V is TRBV29-1 and J is TRBJ2-1, with 10 bases identical to TRBD2. The length of the CDR3 is 17 residues. The trim removed 3 bases at V and 5 bases at J, leaving 13 bases unmatched. Germline V gene lookup returns CDR1 SQVTM and CDR2 ANQGSEA. The CDR3 protein is CSVEFPSGGFSHNEQFF. CDR3 nucleotides: TGCAGCGTTGAGTTTCCTAGCGGGGGCTTTTCCCACAATGAGCAGTTCTTC.

The chain couples TRBV27 to TRBJ2-5; 14 nucleotides match TRBD2. This CDR3 has 17 amino acids. V lost 5 bases, J lost 5 bases, and 10 bases stayed unmatched. The germline V gene has CDR1 MNHEY and CDR2 SMNVEV (reference sequence). CDR3 DNA sequence: TGTGCCAGCAGTCCAGGGACTAGCGGGGGCTACCCTGAGACCCAGTACTTC. Its protein is CASSPGTSGGYPETQYF.

The table lists this clone with a count of one. The chain has TRBV6-6 and TRBJ1-1, with TRBD1 as a possible D gene (5 bases). CDR3 size: 16 residues. The V end lost 2 bases, the J end lost 0 bases, and 13 bases lay between the germline ends. Germline assignment: CDR1 MNHNY and CDR2 SVGAGI (reference sequence). CDR3 sequence: CASSYDQGTMNTEAFF. The CDR3 DNA is TGTGCCAGCAGTTACGACCAGGGAACGATGAACACTGAAGCTTTCTTT.

The V gene is TRBV27, the J gene TRBJ2-3; no reliable D call. V gave up 0 bases and J gave up 2 bases, with 21 bases separating them. This CDR3 has 19 residues. Germline CDR1 reads MNHEY; CDR2 reads SMNVEV (reference sequence). The CDR3: CASSLSSVPSVQTTDTQYF. The CDR3 DNA reads TGTGCCAGCAGTTTATCGTCGGTCCCATCGGTACAGACCACAGATACGCAGTATTTT.

The chain recombines TRBV5-6 with TRBJ2-3; 8 bases align to TRBD1. The germline V gene has CDR1 SGHDT and CDR2 YYEEEE. Trimming removed 5 bases from V and 0 bases from J; junction bases left unmatched: 8. The CDR3 extends over 16 amino acids. The DNA for the CDR3 is TGTGCCAGCAGTAAGACAGGGGAGGCTAGCACAGATACGCAGTATTTT. Its protein product is CASSKTGEASTDTQYF.

The rearrangement links TRBV12-5 to TRBJ1-1; 7 bases are a match to TRBD1. Germline V gene sequence: CDR1 LGHNT, CDR2 FRNRAP. V shed 1 base, J shed 7 bases, and the junction held 9 bases outside the gene matches. This CDR3 region has 15 residues. The CDR3 nucleotides read TGTGCTAGTGGTTTGGAGGGGGCCGGACTTAATGAAGCTTTCTTT. Translating it yields CASGLEGAGLNEAFF. The whole variable domain, remainder taken from reference TRBV12-5 and TRBJ1-1, is DARVTQTPRHKVTEMGQEVTMRCQPILGHNTVFWYRQTMMQGLELLAYFRNRAPLDDSGMPKDRFSAEMPDATLATLKIQPSEPRDSAVYFCASGLEGAGLNEAFFGQGTRLTVV.

Only a few counts were recorded for this clone. The chain couples TRBV7-9 to TRBJ2-5; 9 bases align to TRBD1. Matching the DNA end better, TRBJ2-7 makes the J call doubtful. The CDR3 runs to 15 residues. The germline gives CDR1 SEHNR, CDR2 FQNEAQ (reference sequence). CDR3 loop: CASSLLGQGDYEQYF. For the CDR3, the DNA is TGTGCCAGCAGCCTCCTGGGACAGGGAGACTACGAGCAGTACTTC.

This chain links TRBV9 with TRBJ2-5, with TRBD2 identical over 8 bases. CDR1 and CDR2 (germline): SGDLS, YYNGEE. J gave up 5 bases and V 3 bases, and 12 bases lay outside the gene matches. This CDR3 comprises 16 residues. The CDR3 spells CASSARRGGQRETQYF. CDR3 nucleotide sequence: TGTGCCAGCAGCGCCCGGCGCGGGGGGCAAAGGGAGACCCAGTACTTC.

The rearrangement uses TRBV11-2 and TRBJ1-3, with 9 bases identical to TRBD1. The CDR3 length is 17 residues. In germline, CDR1 is SGHAT, CDR2 FQNNGV. Losses at the gene ends were 4 bases for V and 2 bases for J; bases not matched to a gene: 9. The CDR3, as DNA: TGTGCCAGCAGCTACTCGGACAGGGGCCTCGCTGGAAACACCATATATTTT. It is translated as CASSYSDRGLAGNTIYF.

This chain connects TRBV4-2 to TRBJ1-2, with 7 bases fitting TRBD1. The germline CDR1 and CDR2 sequences are LGHNA and YNFKEQ. Trimming removed 3 bases from V and 0 bases from J; junction bases left unmatched: 22. The CDR3 totals 21 residues. CDR3 region: CASSHKGDSRCYARANYGYTF. The CDR3 DNA sequence: TGTGCCAGCAGCCACAAAGGGGACAGTCGCTGCTATGCCAGAGCTAACTATGGCTACACCTTC.

This rearrangement joins TRBV6-5 to TRBJ1-4, with 11 nucleotides matching TRBD1. CDR3 size: 14 residues. The V segment lost 5 bases and the J segment 8 bases; nucleotides outside the gene matches: 4. Germline V lookup: CDR1 MNHEY, CDR2 SVGAGI. The CDR3 loop is CASSAGTGGEKLFF. Here the CDR3 DNA reads TGTGCCAGCAGTGCCGGGACAGGGGGAGAAAAACTGTTTTTT.

In its sample, this clone was seen a few times. This chain joins TRBV28 and TRBJ1-1, with D perhaps matching TRBD1 (6 bases). This CDR3 region has 14 residues. The germline V gene has CDR1 MDHEN and CDR2 SYDVKM. V lost 4 bases to trimming and J lost 6 bases, with 15 bases between them. Here the CDR3 reads CASSSPQGRAEAFF. The CDR3 region has the DNA TGTGCCAGCAGTTCCCCCCAGGGGAGAGCTGAAGCTTTCTTT. Full variable domain (outside the CDR3, taken from reference TRBV28 and TRBJ1-1): DVKVTQSSRYLVKRTGEKVFLECVQDMDHENMFWYRQDPGLGLRLIYFSYDVKMKEKGDIPEGYSVSREKKERFSLILESASTNQTSMYLCASSSPQGRAEAFFGQGTRLTVV.

The chain carries TRBV14 and TRBJ1-3; 7 bases align to TRBD1. Per germline, CDR1 SGHDN and CDR2 FVKESK. The CDR3 extends over 18 amino acids. The ends lost 4 bases at V and 4 bases at J; junction bases unmatched: 16. This CDR3 is CASSRRFRDSGGGNTIYF. The DNA of the CDR3 is TGTGCCAGCAGCCGTAGATTCCGGGACAGCGGCGGGGGAAACACCATATATTTT.

The V call is TRBV2, the J call TRBJ1-5, with a possible D match to TRBD1 (6 bases). Germline CDR1 is SNHLY and CDR2 is FYNNEI. The CDR3 spans 14 residues. Deletions cut 3 bases from V and 5 bases from J, with 11 bases between. The CDR3: CASSDNREYQPQHF. The CDR3 DNA is TGTGCCAGCAGTGACAACAGGGAATATCAGCCCCAGCATTTT. The full variable domain, completed using reference TRBV2 and TRBJ1-5, is EPEVTQTPSHQVTQMGQEVILRCVPISNHLYFYWYRQILGQKVEFLVSFYNNEISEKSEIFDDQFSVERPDGSNFTLKIRSTKLEDSAMYFCASSDNREYQPQHFGDGTRLSIL.

V usage is TRBV6-6 and J usage is TRBJ1-5, with D perhaps TRBD1 (6 bases). The CDR3 totals 14 residues. Germline loops: CDR1 MNHNY, CDR2 SVGAGI (reference sequence). V was cut by 5 bases and J by 5 bases, with 13 bases left in between. The CDR3 DNA follows: TGTGCCAGCAGTCACGGGGACACAGATCAGCCCCAGCATTTT. It codes for CASSHGDTDQPQHF.

This clone was recorded only once. The chain carries TRBV6-5 and TRBJ1-6; D is uncertain. CDR3 size: 16 residues. Trimming removed 2 bases at V and 9 bases at J, with 17 bases between. CDR1 and CDR2 (germline): MNHEY, SVGAGI. CDR3 sequence: CASSYGGWQRTSPLHF. CDR3 coding DNA: TGTGCCAGCAGTTACGGCGGTTGGCAGCGTACTTCACCCCTCCACTTT.

V gene TRBV2 combines with J gene TRBJ1-1, with 9 positions matching TRBD1. Per germline, CDR1 SNHLY and CDR2 FYNNEI. The ends lost 8 bases at V and 3 bases at J; junction bases unmatched: 4. CDR3 size: 13 residues. The CDR3 here is CASEGDRDTEAFF. In nucleotides, the CDR3 is TGTGCCAGCGAGGGGGACAGGGACACTGAAGCTTTCTTT. Complete variable domain (other parts from reference TRBV2 and TRBJ1-1): EPEVTQTPSHQVTQMGQEVILRCVPISNHLYFYWYRQILGQKVEFLVSFYNNEISEKSEIFDDQFSVERPDGSNFTLKIRSTKLEDSAMYFCASEGDRDTEAFFGQGTRLTVV.

This clone was counted between two and nine times. The V gene is TRBV19, the J gene TRBJ1-1; 9 bases line up with TRBD1. CDR3 length: 16 residues. V lost 0 bases, J lost 4 bases, and 6 bases stayed unmatched. Per germline, CDR1 LNHDA and CDR2 SQIVND (reference sequence). CDR3: CASSIEGTGSFTEAFF. In DNA, the CDR3 is TGTGCCAGTAGTATAGAGGGGACAGGGAGTTTCACTGAAGCTTTCTTT. The complete variable domain, with remaining parts taken from reference TRBV19 and TRBJ1-1, reads DGGITQSPKYLFRKEGQNVTLSCEQNLNHDAMYWYRQDPGQGLRLIYYSQIVNDFQKGDIAEGYSVSREKKESFPLTVTSAQKNPTAFYLCASSIEGTGSFTEAFFGQGTRLTVV.

The genes are TRBV10-3 and TRBJ1-2; 9 nucleotides line up with TRBD1. This CDR3 has 18 amino acids. The germline gives CDR1 ENHRY, CDR2 SYGVKD. With 6 bases clipped from V and 0 bases from J, the junction kept 14 bases outside the gene matches. The CDR3 nucleotides read TGTGCCATCAGGGCCGGGACAGGGCAGACGCGGGCTAACTATGGCTACACCTTC. This translates into CAIRAGTGQTRANYGYTF.

The rearrangement links TRBV28 to TRBJ1-2, with D possibly matching TRBD1 (6 bases). The germline CDR1 and CDR2 sequences are MDHEN and SYDVKM. V lost 10 bases to trimming and J lost 3 bases, with 15 bases between them. The CDR3 sequence is 13 residues long. CDR3 sequence: CAIYKQGHYGYTF. Here the CDR3 DNA reads TGTGCCATATACAAACAGGGTCACTATGGCTACACCTTC.